This TCR beta chain came from a study of blood T cell repertoires in COVID-19. Looking at the study overall: The samples span acute and convalescent COVID-19 from the United States, Italy and Spain. Sample material is recorded as cDNA or gDNA derived from T cells, B-cell-depleted T cells, or PBMCs.

Per the authors' pipeline: Amplification from reference gene primers served as the basis for estimated nucleated cell counts. TCRdb's copy holds only in-frame clones and misses some; the assay was immunoSEQ multiplex PCR. V, J and clone size were drawn from that table, and D and trimming were deduced from the DNA. Of about 340,000 clones in the sample, 86% were seen once. Seattle participants joined during active infection and were tracked over time. Source material: peripheral blood. This clonotype originated in a woman in her sixties or seventies with COVID-19, enrolled during active disease.

The CDR3: CASSTPGLAGGNYNEQFF. The DNA of the CDR3 is TGTGCCAGCAGTACACCGGGACTAGCGGGGGGGAACTACAATGAGCAGTTCTTC. This chain links TRBV2 with TRBJ2-1; 16 nucleotides match TRBD2. The CDR3 loop spans 18 amino acids. The V gene's germline CDR1 is SNHLY and CDR2 FYNNEI. Unmatched junction bases numbered 7, after V lost 5 bases and J lost 3 bases.